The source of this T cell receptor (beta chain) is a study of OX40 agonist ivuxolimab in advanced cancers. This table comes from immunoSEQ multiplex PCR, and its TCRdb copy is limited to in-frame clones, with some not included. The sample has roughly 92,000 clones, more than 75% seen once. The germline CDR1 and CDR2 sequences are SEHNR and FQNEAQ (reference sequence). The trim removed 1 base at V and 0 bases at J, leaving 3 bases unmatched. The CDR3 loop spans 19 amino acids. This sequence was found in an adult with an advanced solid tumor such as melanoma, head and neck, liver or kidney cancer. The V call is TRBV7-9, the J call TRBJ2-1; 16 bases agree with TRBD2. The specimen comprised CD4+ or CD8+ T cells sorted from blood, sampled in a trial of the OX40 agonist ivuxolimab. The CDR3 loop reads CASSLVGLAGGGSYNEQFF. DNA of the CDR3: TGTGCCAGCAGCTTAGTGGGACTAGCGGGAGGGGGCTCCTACAATGAGCAGTTCTTC. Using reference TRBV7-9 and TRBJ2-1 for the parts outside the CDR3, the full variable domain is DTGVSQNPRHKITKRGQNVTFRCDPISEHNRLYWYRQTLGQGPEFLTYFQNEAQLEKSRLLSDRFSAERPKGSFSTLEIQRTEQGDSAMYLCASSLVGLAGGGSYNEQFFGPGTRLTVL.